This T cell receptor beta chain comes out of a study of blood T cell repertoires in COVID-19. The germline CDR1 and CDR2 sequences are SGHTA and FQGNSA. J gave up 4 bases and V 4 bases, and 8 bases lay outside the gene matches. The CDR3 has 15 amino acids. The table came from immunoSEQ multiplex PCR; TCRdb's copy has only in-frame clones and leaves some out. The sample carries about 400,000 clones, approximately 85% recorded once. This clone has just one count. The specimen was PBMCs or T cells enriched from blood (not recorded which). The sequence came from a middle-aged woman with acute COVID-19. The rearrangement links TRBV7-2 to TRBJ1-1; 8 nucleotides line up with TRBD1. CDR3 protein: CASSSTQGGGTEAFF. The DNA for the CDR3 is TGTGCCAGCAGCTCGACACAGGGGGGAGGCACTGAAGCTTTCTTT.